Below, 21 T cell receptor beta chains from the same sample are listed, as sequenced in a study of T cell changes during pregnancy in multiple sclerosis (dated by TCRdb to the late 2010s). Libraries were made using the immunoSEQ multiplex PCR assay. Not all clones reach the TCRdb copy of this immuneACCESS table, which keeps in-frame sequences only. Checked studies attribute under half of the gap to unresolved V genes and leave the rest unexplained. The sample table holds around 30,000 clones, of which 85% to 95% were seen once. The top ten clonotypes cover approximately 6% of the sample. This specimen consisted of CD8+ T cells from peripheral blood mononuclear cells, obtained before pregnancy. These receptors were taken from a female donor with multiple sclerosis, enrolled in a pregnancy study.

The chain's CDR3 is CATSREHGQGDYGYTF. CDR3 nucleotide sequence: TGTGCCACCAGCAGAGAACACGGGCAGGGGGACTATGGCTACACCTTC. The chain employs TRBV15 and TRBJ1-2; 7 positions match TRBD1. The CDR3 consists of 16 residues. Germline-derived CDR1 and CDR2 are LNHNV and YYDKDF (reference sequence). The J segment lost 3 bases and the V segment lost 0 bases, leaving 7 bases of the junction unmatched.

V and J are TRBV29-1 and TRBJ2-3; a weak D match, TRBD1 (5 bases). The CDR3 contains 16 residues. V was clipped by 0 bases and J by 2 bases, with 15 bases between them. Per the germline V gene, CDR1 is SQVTM and CDR2 is ANQGSEA. CDR3 region: CSVEDLDKATTDTQYF. The CDR3, as DNA: TGCAGCGTTGAAGATCTGGACAAAGCTACCACAGATACGCAGTATTTT.

The chain recombines TRBV27 with TRBJ2-3; 10 nucleotides match TRBD1. Germline assignment: CDR1 MNHEY and CDR2 SMNVEV (reference sequence). V lost 6 bases to trimming and J lost 5 bases; unmatched junction nucleotides: 8. CDR3 length: 15 amino acids. The CDR3: CASRPGQGFLDTQYF. CDR3 DNA sequence: TGTGCCAGCAGGCCGGGACAGGGGTTTTTAGATACGCAGTATTTT.

The chain recombines TRBV4-1 with TRBJ2-1, with TRBD2 as a possible D gene (5 bases). V dropped 1 base and J dropped 4 bases, with 14 bases sitting between them. This CDR3 spans 16 amino acids. Germline CDR1 and CDR2: MGHRA and YSYEKL. In DNA, the CDR3 is TGCGCCAGCAGCCAAGGGATTAGCGTCGCTTACAATGAGCAGTTCTTC. Translating it yields CASSQGISVAYNEQFF.

This clone was observed a single time. The CDR3 reads CASSLARDRVETEAFF. CDR3 nucleotide sequence: TGTGCCAGCAGTTTGGCGCGGGACAGGGTTGAGACTGAAGCTTTCTTT. This chain connects TRBV28 to TRBJ1-1; 9 bases are a match to TRBD1. This CDR3 is 16 amino acids long. The V gene's germline CDR1 is MDHEN and CDR2 SYDVKM. After removal of 3 bases from V and 5 bases from J, the junction contained 10 bases not matched to a gene.

The J gene is TRBJ1-3, the V gene TRBV27; no clear D. CDR3 size: 12 residues. Trimming took 8 bases from V and 4 from J, leaving 9 bases between them. CDR1 is MNHEY, CDR2 SMNVEV, per germline (reference sequence). The CDR3 loop is CASLARGNTIYF. In DNA form, the CDR3 reads TGTGCCAGCCTGGCGAGGGGAAACACCATATATTTT.

The V gene is TRBV27, the J gene TRBJ2-7; 13 bases are a match to TRBD2. CDR3 size: 15 residues. Germline loops: CDR1 MNHEY, CDR2 SMNVEV (reference sequence). The V gene end was trimmed by 5 bases and the J gene end by 4 bases; junction bases not matched to a gene: 5. The CDR3 DNA sequence: TGTGCCAGCAGTATTGGGACTAGCGGGGTGTACGAGCAGTACTTC. Protein product: CASSIGTSGVYEQYF.

The chain uses TRBV5-4 and TRBJ2-1; the match to TRBD1 covers 8 bases. The CDR3 is made up of 17 amino acids. Germline-derived CDR1 and CDR2 are SGHNT and YYREEE (reference sequence). J lost 3 bases, V lost 3 bases, and 11 bases had no gene match. The CDR3 protein is CASSSPFDRGLYNEQFF. DNA for the CDR3: TGTGCCAGCAGCTCCCCGTTCGACAGGGGCCTCTACAATGAGCAGTTCTTC.

The chain uses TRBV27 and TRBJ2-3, with D maybe TRBD1 (6 bases). V was pared by 5 bases and J by 2 bases, with 11 bases between. In germline, CDR1 is MNHEY, CDR2 SMNVEV (reference sequence). The CDR3 is made up of 14 amino acids. The chain's CDR3 is CASSITGFTDTQYF. CDR3 coding DNA: TGTGCCAGCAGTATAACAGGGTTCACAGATACGCAGTATTTT.

This clone is termed medium-sized. The chain carries TRBV4-3 and TRBJ1-6, with D hard to call. V gave up 0 bases and J gave up 8 bases, with 8 bases separating them. Germline lookup yields CDR1 LGHNA and CDR2 YSLEER. This CDR3 has 14 amino acids. CDR3: CASSQDREYSPLHF. For the CDR3, the DNA is TGCGCCAGCAGCCAAGATAGGGAGTATTCACCCCTCCACTTT.

The V gene is TRBV2, the J gene TRBJ2-7, with TRBD1 as a possible D gene (6 bases). From germline, CDR1 is SNHLY and CDR2 FYNNEI. The CDR3 totals 15 residues. Trimming left V 6 bases short and J 1 base short, with 16 bases between. The CDR3 reads CASRETGQPSYEQYF. Written as DNA, the CDR3 is TGTGCCAGCAGAGAAACTGGACAGCCATCCTACGAGCAGTACTTC.

The genes are TRBV19 and TRBJ2-5, with TRBD2 matching 7 bases. Trimming took 8 bases from V and 5 from J; bases not matched to a gene: 5. The CDR3 length is 12 residues. CDR1 LNHDA and CDR2 SQIVND come from the germline V gene (reference sequence). CDR3 nucleotide sequence: TGTGCCAGTGGGAGGGCACGGGAGACCCAGTACTTC. Encoded protein: CASGRARETQYF.

The genes are TRBV6-4 and TRBJ2-1; TRBD2 matches at 10 bases. Germline lookup yields CDR1 MRHNA and CDR2 SNTAGT. The CDR3 is 13 residues long. J gave up 12 bases and V 0 bases, and 2 bases lay outside the gene matches. CDR3 residues: CASSDSTSGVQFF. The CDR3 DNA reads TGTGCCAGCAGTGACTCTACTAGCGGGGTGCAGTTCTTC.

The chain uses TRBV28 and TRBJ1-1, with a weak D call TRBD1 (5 bases). Germline lookup yields CDR1 MDHEN and CDR2 SYDVKM. The V end lost 4 bases, the J end lost 3 bases, and 15 bases lay between the germline ends. The CDR3 spans 15 residues. The CDR3 DNA reads as TGTGCCAGCAGTTCCCGGGGGGGAGGAGACACTGAAGCTTTCTTT. Protein sequence: CASSSRGGGDTEAFF.

This clone was observed a single time. The V and J genes are TRBV7-3 and TRBJ2-3; D is undetermined. This CDR3 has 14 residues. CDR1 and CDR2 (germline): SGHTA, FQGTGA. V lost 6 bases and J 0 bases, leaving 10 bases between the germline ends. In nucleotides, the CDR3 is TGTGCCAGCAGGGCTAGTTCTAGCACAGATACGCAGTATTTT. Its protein product is CASRASSSTDTQYF. Full variable domain (missing parts from reference TRBV7-3 and TRBJ2-3): GAGVSQTPSNKVTEKGKYVELRCDPISGHTALYWYRQSLGQGPEFLIYFQGTGAADDSGLPNDRFFAVRPEGSVSTLKIQRTERGDSAVYLCASRASSSTDTQYFGPGTRLTVL.

The V gene is TRBV27, the J gene TRBJ2-2; 8 bases match TRBD1. Per germline, CDR1 MNHEY and CDR2 SMNVEV (reference sequence). There are 13 residues in the CDR3. The ends lost 10 bases at V and 5 bases at J; junction bases unmatched: 6. The CDR3 region is CATQWTGTGELFF. In nucleotides, the CDR3 is TGTGCCACCCAGTGGACAGGGACCGGGGAGCTGTTTTTT.

The rearrangement joins TRBV6-4 to TRBJ2-1; 7 bases match TRBD2. V shed 0 bases, J shed 4 bases, and the junction held 3 bases outside the gene matches. The CDR3 covers 15 residues. CDR1 is MRHNA and CDR2 is SNTAGT in the germline V gene. The CDR3 spells CASSDSGTNYNEQFF. The CDR3 DNA reads as TGTGCCAGCAGTGACTCTGGGACTAATTACAATGAGCAGTTCTTC.

This chain connects TRBV5-1 to TRBJ2-3; 11 bases line up with TRBD1. Germline assignment: CDR1 SGHRS and CDR2 YFSETQ. V shed 4 bases and J 5 bases; nucleotides not matched to a gene: 6. CDR3 length equals 15 residues. The CDR3 coding sequence is TGCGCCAGCAGCGGCGGACAGGGGGCGAAAGATACGCAGTATTTT. Translating gives CASSGGQGAKDTQYF.

This clone was observed once. This rearrangement joins TRBV15 to TRBJ2-1; 7 nucleotides line up with TRBD1. Germline V gives CDR1 LNHNV, CDR2 YYDKDF (reference sequence). The V and J ends lost 5 bases and 10 bases, in that order; junction bases with no gene match: 11. This CDR3 comprises 14 residues. CDR3 in amino acids: CATSVNRGRGEQFF. As DNA, the CDR3 is TGTGCCACCAGCGTCAACAGGGGTCGGGGAGAGCAGTTCTTC. Combining the CDR3 with reference TRBV15 and TRBJ2-1 gives the whole variable domain DAMVIQNPRYQVTQFGKPVTLSCSQTLNHNVMYWYQQKSSQAPKLLFHYYDKDFNNEADTPDNFQSRRPNTSFCFLDIRSPGLGDTAMYLCATSVNRGRGEQFFGPGTRLTVL.

This chain connects TRBV7-9 to TRBJ2-7; 11 bases line up with TRBD1. The V and J ends lost 4 bases and 2 bases, in that order; junction bases with no gene match: 10. Germline V gene data show CDR1 as SEHNR and CDR2 as FQNEAQ (reference sequence). The CDR3 length is 17 residues. The CDR3 region has the DNA TGTGCCAGCAGCTCCATAAAGGGACAGGGGGTAGCCTACGAGCAGTACTTC. It specifies CASSSIKGQGVAYEQYF.

V is TRBV7-9 and J is TRBJ2-4, with TRBD2 identical over 7 bases. CDR1 SEHNR and CDR2 FQNEAQ come from the germline V gene (reference sequence). The CDR3 length is 15 residues. J was trimmed by 5 bases and V by 5 bases; bases with no gene match: 9. CDR3 sequence (DNA): TGTGCCAGCAGCCTCGTGGGGGGGGGACAAAACATTCAGTACTTC. It yields the protein CASSLVGGGQNIQYF.